The rows below give T cell receptor beta chains drawn from one sample of a study of beta chain features in type 1 diabetes. The data were produced by immunoSEQ multiplex PCR, yet TCRdb's version contains in-frame clones alone and is incomplete. This table holds some 500,000 clones, about an eighth found once. Specimen: naive CD4+ T cells from blood. All receptors come from a woman aged 18-29 years in good health. CDR3s include the opening cysteine and the closing phenylalanine or tryptophan. The D gene is left open where the match is weak. Clone size is stated in some rows and not others, as once, few, many or a class when expanded.

many	TRBV2	TRBJ2-4	TRBD2	CASSPPGLQNIQYF	TGTGCCAGCAGTCCTCCGGGACTACAAAACATTCAGTACTTC
-	TRBV30	TRBJ1-2	-	CACQRGRQGNGYTF	TGTGCCTGCCAACGGGGGAGGCAGGGGAATGGCTACACCTTC
few	TRBV7-6	TRBJ2-1	TRBD2	CASSLVAGSYNEQFF	TGTGCCAGCAGCTTAGTAGCGGGCTCCTACAATGAGCAGTTCTTC
few	TRBV15	TRBJ2-7	TRBD1	CATSRKTGGLSDYEQYF	TGTGCCACCAGCAGGAAGACAGGGGGCTTGTCTGACTACGAGCAGTACTTC
-	TRBV30	TRBJ1-6	-	CAWSRQGNSPLHF	TGTGCCTGGAGTCGGCAGGGCAATTCACCCCTCCACTTT
-	TRBV7-2	TRBJ2-7	TRBD2	CASSLNFLAGGPHEQYF	TGTGCCAGCAGCTTAAATTTTTTGGCGGGAGGGCCCCACGAGCAGTACTTC
few	TRBV4-3	TRBJ2-7	TRBD2	CASSHLAGGPSEQYF	TGCGCCAGCAGCCACCTAGCGGGAGGGCCTAGCGAGCAGTACTTC
-	TRBV5-1	TRBJ1-6	TRBD1	CASSLDPGQGYSPLHF	TGCGCCAGCAGCTTGGACCCGGGACAGGGCTATTCACCCCTCCACTTT
-	TRBV6-5	TRBJ1-2	-	CASTLRGGQFYGYTF	TGTGCCAGCACCCTACGGGGGGGGCAGTTCTATGGCTACACCTTC
-	TRBV13	TRBJ1-5	-	CASSHSTRNQPQHF	TGTGCCAGCAGCCACAGTACCCGCAATCAGCCCCAGCATTTT
few	TRBV15	TRBJ2-5	-	CATSRAGIRETQYF	TGTGCCACCAGCAGAGCCGGTATTCGGGAGACCCAGTACTTC
few	TRBV18	TRBJ2-1	TRBD2	CASSPRTSIDEQFF	TGTGCCAGCTCACCACGGACTAGCATTGATGAGCAGTTCTTC
-	TRBV18	TRBJ1-1	-	CASSPREGRTEAFF	TGTGCCAGCTCACCTCGGGAAGGGAGGACTGAAGCTTTCTTT
few	TRBV5-1	TRBJ2-3	-	CASSLAGRFPPDTQYF	TGCGCCAGCAGCTTGGCCGGAAGGTTCCCGCCAGATACGCAGTATTTT
-	TRBV5-1	TRBJ2-7	-	CASSLAERTQNYEQYF	TGCGCCAGCAGCTTGGCCGAAAGGACTCAGAACTACGAGCAGTACTTC
few	TRBV9	TRBJ2-5	TRBD1	CASSADRTQETQYF	TGTGCCAGCAGCGCGGACAGGACACAAGAGACCCAGTACTTC
-	TRBV7-3	TRBJ2-1	-	CASSPQKSTYNEQFF	TGTGCCAGCAGCCCACAGAAGTCCACCTACAATGAGCAGTTCTTC
-	TRBV5-1	TRBJ1-1	-	CASSLLQLNTEAFF	TGCGCCAGCAGCCTACTCCAGCTGAACACTGAAGCTTTCTTT
few	TRBV7-9	TRBJ1-1	-	CASSLSETEAFF	TGTGCCAGCAGCTTAAGTGAAACTGAAGCTTTCTTT
few	TRBV7-2	TRBJ2-3	TRBD2	CASSRGTAGSTDTQYF	TGTGCCAGCAGCCGGGGAACAGCGGGGAGCACAGATACGCAGTATTTT
few	TRBV5-4	TRBJ2-1	-	CASSARVWGEQFF	TGTGCCAGCAGCGCCAGGGTATGGGGTGAGCAGTTCTTC
few	TRBV5-1	TRBJ2-2	-	CASSGGTGELFF	TGCGCCAGCAGCGGAGGGACAGGGGAGCTGTTTTTT
-	TRBV5-1	TRBJ2-3	TRBD1	CASSLSRPGQGRDTQYF	TGCGCCAGCAGCTTGAGCCGACCGGGACAGGGGAGAGATACGCAGTATTTT
few	TRBV7-2	TRBJ2-1	TRBD1	CASSFNPGQGYNEQFF	TGTGCCAGCAGCTTCAACCCGGGACAGGGATATAATGAGCAGTTCTTC
few	TRBV18	TRBJ2-1	TRBD1	CASSQKSRDRDNEQFF	TGTGCCAGCTCACAGAAGTCCCGGGACAGGGACAATGAGCAGTTCTTC
-	TRBV13	TRBJ1-3	-	CASSLVSKRNTIYF	TGTGCCAGCAGCTTAGTTTCTAAGAGAAACACCATATATTTT
-	TRBV18	TRBJ2-7	-	CASSPRDLREQYF	TGTGCCAGCTCACCGCGGGACCTTAGGGAGCAGTACTTC
few	TRBV12-5	TRBJ2-5	-	CASGGARTAQETQYF	TGTGCTAGTGGCGGGGCCAGGACGGCACAAGAGACCCAGTACTTC
few	TRBV30	TRBJ2-6	-	CAWSQTGANVLTF	TGTGCCTGGAGTCAGACTGGGGCCAACGTCCTGACTTTC
few	TRBV7-9	TRBJ2-1	-	CASSLAYEQFF	TGTGCCAGCAGCTTAGCGTATGAGCAGTTCTTC
-	TRBV29-1	TRBJ2-3	TRBD2	CSVEVSGMSTDTQYF	TGCAGCGTTGAAGTTAGCGGGATGAGCACAGATACGCAGTATTTT
-	TRBV7-2	TRBJ2-3	-	CASSPSRGTDTQYF	TGTGCCAGCAGCCCCAGCCGGGGGACAGATACGCAGTATTTT
few	TRBV11-2	TRBJ2-3	-	CASSLGLQGQDTQYF	TGTGCCAGCAGCTTAGGGCTTCAGGGTCAAGATACGCAGTATTTT